A selection of T cell receptor beta chains follows, all from one sample in a study of T cell responses to AZD1222 COVID-19 vaccine. Method: immunoSEQ multiplex PCR; TCRdb's copy keeps in-frame clones and lacks some. This repertoire shows 100,000 or so clones, 87% found once; its top ten account for about a tenth. The specimen was peripheral blood, collected 28 days after the second AZD1222 dose. The origin of the receptors is an adult who received the AZD1222 COVID-19 vaccine. Both conserved end residues are part of each CDR3. The order of the fields is D gene, CDR3 length, J gene, V gene, CDR3 protein. The D gene is left open where the match is weak.

.	14	TRBJ2-3	TRBV9	CASSPRTSTDTQYF
.	18	TRBJ2-2	TRBV7-8	CASSSVVTAARSTGELFF
TRBD1	14	TRBJ2-7	TRBV5-4	CASSRRQGDYEQYF
.	17	TRBJ2-6	TRBV7-9	CASRSQGDSSGANVLTF
TRBD1	15	TRBJ1-5	TRBV19	CASRGPQGDTQPQHF
.	15	TRBJ2-5	TRBV4-3	CASSQVGGREETQYF
.	13	TRBJ1-2	TRBV28	CASSSRQVYGYTF
.	13	TRBJ2-7	TRBV5-1	CASSLGPQYEQYF
TRBD1	17	TRBJ1-2	TRBV15	CATSTVGTGGIDYGYTF
.	13	TRBJ1-5	TRBV28	CASSLLGAQPQHF
.	13	TRBJ1-6	TRBV20-1	CSASPSGFSPLHF
.	12	TRBJ2-3	TRBV9	CASSVVGRTQYF
.	14	TRBJ2-7	TRBV10-3	CAISLPNGAYEQYF
.	15	TRBJ1-1	TRBV5-1	CASSPGGGLNTEAFF
.	12	TRBJ1-1	TRBV30	CAWSEADTEAFF
TRBD1	15	TRBJ2-3	TRBV27	CASSPPGGYTDTQYF
TRBD1	14	TRBJ2-2	TRBV27	CATLPGTGAGELFF
.	13	TRBJ2-7	TRBV19	CASSVSTGNEQYF
TRBD1	13	TRBJ1-2	TRBV7-3	CASSRTGGDGYTF
.	16	TRBJ2-1	TRBV7-9	CASNTGGVRSYNEQFF
.	15	TRBJ2-1	TRBV6-2/TRBV6-3	CASSPLRTSYNEQFF
TRBD1	18	TRBJ2-6	TRBV5-1	CASRGGDRANSGANVLTF
TRBD2	13	TRBJ2-1	TRBV25-1	CASSVVGGNEQFF
TRBD2	18	TRBJ2-5	TRBV30	CAWSATELAGGRRETQYF
.	18	TRBJ1-4	TRBV4-1	CASSSNPIQVATNEKLFF
TRBD2	17	TRBJ2-3	TRBV6-1	CASSGIVGASGRDTQYF
.	15	TRBJ2-2	TRBV7-9	CASSLDNANTGELFF
.	15	TRBJ2-3	TRBV9	CASSVNSGSTDTQYF
.	11	TRBJ2-7	TRBV5-1	CASSLGREQYF
TRBD1	16	TRBJ2-7	TRBV2	CASSAEGGQGSYEQYF
.	13	TRBJ1-5	TRBV30	CAWSVSINQPQHF
TRBD1	17	TRBJ1-5	TRBV7-9	CASSSSLSTGWDQPQHF
.	15	TRBJ2-1	TRBV6-1	CASSDPPGYYNEQFF
.	15	TRBJ1-3	TRBV13	CASSAGPNSGNTIYF
.	12	TRBJ1-2	TRBV15	CATSRGPYGYTF
TRBD2	14	TRBJ2-3	TRBV19	CASKLAGRTDTQYF
TRBD1	15	TRBJ1-2	TRBV19	CASSLGTGPNYGYTF
.	12	TRBJ2-3	TRBV29-1	CSVEEGTDTQYF
TRBD1	15	TRBJ2-5	TRBV3-1/TRBV3-2	CASSQQTGFQETQYF
.	15	TRBJ1-2	TRBV5-5	CASSSGEGRNYGYTF
TRBD2	17	TRBJ2-3	TRBV30	CAWTLGASGATTDTQYF
.	14	TRBJ2-7	TRBV24-1	CATSDSGRTYEQYF
.	14	TRBJ1-1	TRBV5-6	CASSLGWEGAEAFF
.	13	TRBJ2-2	TRBV27	CASRYTNTGELFF
.	11	TRBJ1-1	TRBV4-1	CASSQGTEAFF
.	16	TRBJ2-2	TRBV6-1	CASSAGQSGNTGELFF
.	16	TRBJ2-5	TRBV11-3	CASSPGGGGLEETQYF
.	12	TRBJ2-1	TRBV3-1/TRBV3-2	CASSDIIDEQFF
TRBD1	15	TRBJ1-4	TRBV10-3	CAISGTGGFNEKLFF
TRBD1	20	TRBJ1-5	TRBV6-2/TRBV6-3	CASSYSSFRDRSFSNQPQHF
.	15	TRBJ1-2	TRBV5-1	CASRVEVGGYGGYTF
.	16	TRBJ1-6	TRBV30	CAWSVRQSSYNSPLHF
TRBD1	15	TRBJ2-2	TRBV9	CASSPMGTGTGELFF